This entry lists 2 T cell receptor beta chains sequenced from one sample in a study of OX40 agonist ivuxolimab in advanced cancers. Assay: immunoSEQ multiplex PCR; the TCRdb copy retains only in-frame clones and omits some. The sample consists of about 91,000 clones, roughly 87% of them appearing once. This sample comprised CD4+ or CD8+ T cells sorted from blood, obtained in a trial of the OX40 agonist ivuxolimab. The receptors stem from an adult with an advanced solid tumor such as melanoma, head and neck, liver or kidney cancer.

The chain uses TRBV19 and TRBJ2-1; no definite D call. V lost 4 bases to trimming and J lost 3 bases, with 1 base between them. The germline V gene encodes CDR1 LNHDA and CDR2 SQIVND (reference sequence). This CDR3 comprises 11 residues. The CDR3 sequence is CASSSYNEQFF. In nucleotides, the CDR3 is TGTGCCAGTAGTAGCTACAATGAGCAGTTCTTC.

The chain has TRBV7-8 and TRBJ2-2; a possible D gene is TRBD1 (5 bases). Germline-derived CDR1 and CDR2 are SGHVS and FQNEAQ. CDR3 length: 14 amino acids. Trimming cost V 6 bases and J 4 bases, with 12 bases left between them. The CDR3 DNA sequence: TGTGCCAGCAGTGCTAGTGGGGCCACCGGGGAGCTGTTTTTT. It yields the protein CASSASGATGELFF.